These T cell receptor beta chains were read from a single sample in a study of blood T cell repertoires in COVID-19. Assay: immunoSEQ multiplex PCR; the TCRdb copy retains only in-frame clones and omits some. The table includes under 250,000 clones, 85% to 90% detected once. The sample consisted of peripheral blood. The receptors here all came from an older woman with acute or convalescent COVID-19. Both conserved end residues are part of each CDR3. The order of the fields is V gene, CDR3 length, D gene, clone size, J gene, CDR3 DNA, CDR3 protein. A D gene is named only where the DNA matches it firmly. Some rows have no size entry. The others give once, few or many, or a class for an expanded clone.

TRBV19	15	TRBD1	-	TRBJ1-5	TGTGCCAGTAGTATTGCAGGGGGCGGCAATCAGCCCCAGCATTTT	CASSIAGGGNQPQHF
TRBV3-1/TRBV3-2	16	TRBD1	-	TRBJ2-5	TGTGCCAGCAGCCAGGGGGGACAGGGGCCTCAAAAGACCCAGTACTTC	CASSQGGQGPQKTQYF
TRBV28	13	-	-	TRBJ2-5	TGTGCCAGCAGTCGGGGTGGACAAGAGACCCAGTACTTC	CASSRGGQETQYF
TRBV15	17	-	-	TRBJ2-2	TGTGCCACCAGCTCCCAAGGGGTCTACCGGAACACCGGGGAGCTGTTTTTT	CATSSQGVYRNTGELFF
TRBV6-2/TRBV6-3	14	TRBD1	-	TRBJ2-3	TGTGCCAGCAGTAAATTGACAGGGCCAGATACGCAGTATTTT	CASSKLTGPDTQYF
TRBV3-1/TRBV3-2	15	TRBD2	-	TRBJ2-7	TGTGCCAGCAGCCGTGCTAGCGGGCCAGCCTACGAGCAGTACTTC	CASSRASGPAYEQYF
TRBV3-1/TRBV3-2	15	-	-	TRBJ1-4	TGTGCCAGCAGCCAAGACGGCGGGGGGAATGAAAAACTGTTTTTT	CASSQDGGGNEKLFF
TRBV6-5	13	TRBD2	-	TRBJ2-5	TGTGCCAGCAGCCGACTAGCGATGGAGACCCAGTACTTC	CASSRLAMETQYF
TRBV7-2	19	TRBD2	-	TRBJ2-4	TGTGCCAGCAGCCCCTCGCTAGCGGGTCACGGACTAGCCAAAAACATTCAGTACTTC	CASSPSLAGHGLAKNIQYF
TRBV6-1	15	-	-	TRBJ1-4	TGTGCCAGCAGTGATCGCGGGTTGGCGGATGAAAAACTGTTTTTT	CASSDRGLADEKLFF
TRBV30	17	-	-	TRBJ1-5	TGTGCCTGGAGCCGCGGGGCAGCTGATTATAGCAATCAGCCCCAGCATTTT	CAWSRGAADYSNQPQHF
TRBV14	15	-	once	TRBJ1-6	TGTGCCAGCAGCCAAGGTCTCTGGACTAGTTCACCCCTCCACTTT	CASSQGLWTSSPLHF
TRBV29-1	13	TRBD1	once	TRBJ2-7	TGCAGCGTAAAAGGACAGGTCACCTACGAGCAGTACTTC	CSVKGQVTYEQYF
TRBV30	11	-	-	TRBJ1-2	TGTGCCTGGAGTGTCGGGAGTGGCTACACCTTC	CAWSVGSGYTF
TRBV5-6	14	TRBD1	-	TRBJ1-5	TGTGCCAGCAGCTTTACAGGGGCGGCTCAGCCCCAGCATTTT	CASSFTGAAQPQHF
TRBV19	14	-	-	TRBJ1-6	TGTGCCAGTAGTAACCGGGGAGATCGTTCACCCCTCCACTTT	CASSNRGDRSPLHF
TRBV27	13	TRBD1	once	TRBJ1-2	TGTGCCAGCAGTGGGACAGAAACATATGGCTACACCTTC	CASSGTETYGYTF
TRBV12-3/TRBV12-4	13	-	once	TRBJ1-5	TGTGCCAGCAGTTTATCCCCCTCCAGGCCCCAGCATTTT	CASSLSPSRPQHF
TRBV6-2/TRBV6-3	17	TRBD2	-	TRBJ2-1	TGTGCCAGCAGTCCCATACTAGCGGGGGGGCCTAAAAATGAGCAGTTCTTC	CASSPILAGGPKNEQFF
TRBV21-1	20	-	-	TRBJ1-6	TGTGCCAGCAGCAAAACGGACAGGGGGTTCCTCTTCTCCTATAATTCACCCCTCCACTTT	CASSKTDRGFLFSYNSPLHF
TRBV27	13	-	many	TRBJ2-7	TGTGCCAGCAGTTTACAGGGTTTCCACGAGCAGTACTTC	CASSLQGFHEQYF
TRBV5-5	14	TRBD1	-	TRBJ1-2	TGTGCCAGCAGCTCCGGACAGGGAAACTATGGCTACACCTTC	CASSSGQGNYGYTF
TRBV30	13	TRBD1	few	TRBJ2-7	TGTGCCTGGAGTGCCGACAGGGGGTACGAGCAGTACTTC	CAWSADRGYEQYF
TRBV5-1	15	-	-	TRBJ2-3	TGCGCCAGCAGCTTGGAGGGCAGGGAAACAGATACGCAGTATTTT	CASSLEGRETDTQYF
TRBV5-6	14	-	-	TRBJ1-6	TGTGCCAGCAGCTTGAGGGGGATCGGTTCACCCCTCCACTTT	CASSLRGIGSPLHF
TRBV2	19	TRBD1	-	TRBJ1-4	TGTGCCAGCAGGAAGGATACAGGGGGAGGGGCTGCAACTAATGAAAAACTGTTTTTT	CASRKDTGGGAATNEKLFF
TRBV18	16	TRBD1	-	TRBJ1-4	TGTGCCAGCTCGCCGGGACAGGGGGAAACTAATGAAAAACTGTTTTTT	CASSPGQGETNEKLFF
TRBV19	12	-	-	TRBJ1-2	TGTGCCAGTCACCCAGGGGCCTATGGCTACACCTTC	CASHPGAYGYTF
TRBV12-5	18	TRBD2	once	TRBJ2-3	TGTGCTAGTGGTTTGTCTCATGGTCATCGCGGGGGAGAAGATACGCAGTATTTT	CASGLSHGHRGGEDTQYF
TRBV5-4	16	TRBD1	-	TRBJ2-3	TGTGCCAGCAGCTATCCGGGACAGGGCCTCACAGATACGCAGTATTTT	CASSYPGQGLTDTQYF
TRBV2	15	-	-	TRBJ2-5	TGTGCCAGCAGGGCGCAGGGGGCGCGGGGGGAGACCCAGTACTTC	CASRAQGARGETQYF
TRBV10-2	16	-	-	TRBJ2-2	TGCGCCAGCAGTGAGTCATGGACACTCAACACCGGGGAGCTGTTTTTT	CASSESWTLNTGELFF
TRBV5-8	16	-	-	TRBJ1-5	TGTGCCAGCAGCTTGACTTCAGGTACGGGAAATCAGCCCCAGCATTTT	CASSLTSGTGNQPQHF
TRBV5-4	14	-	-	TRBJ2-2	TGTGCCAGCAGCTCTATGACAATAACCGGGGAGCTGTTTTTT	CASSSMTITGELFF
TRBV3-1/TRBV3-2	14	-	-	TRBJ2-3	TGTGCCAGCAGCCAAGAGGGAGTTTCAGATACGCAGTATTTT	CASSQEGVSDTQYF
TRBV10-2	13	-	once	TRBJ1-2	TGCGCCAGCAGTGGACAGATTGACTATGGCTACACCTTC	CASSGQIDYGYTF
TRBV10-2	16	-	-	TRBJ2-7	TGCGCCAGCAGTGAGAAGGGGGGGCAGGCCTCCTACGAGCAGTACTTC	CASSEKGGQASYEQYF
TRBV23-1	14	-	-	TRBJ1-2	TGCGCCAGCAGTCAATCGTTCAGGGCTAATGGCTACACCTTC	CASSQSFRANGYTF
TRBV13	16	TRBD1	-	TRBJ1-6	TGTGCCAGCAGCTTGTTTACGGACAGGCCGAATTCACCCCTCCACTTT	CASSLFTDRPNSPLHF
TRBV14	14	-	many	TRBJ1-2	TGTGCCAGCAGCCCCCGGACAGTTTACTATGGCTACACCTTC	CASSPRTVYYGYTF
TRBV6-6	12	-	-	TRBJ1-2	TGTGCCAGCACCGTGGACAGCTATGGCTACACCTTC	CASTVDSYGYTF
TRBV7-8	14	TRBD1	-	TRBJ1-3	TGTGCCGGTAGGGGGCAGGGCTCTGGAAACACCATATATTTT	CAGRGQGSGNTIYF
TRBV28	12	-	once	TRBJ2-2	TGTGCCAGCAGTTTAGGACTGCGGGAGCTGTTTTTT	CASSLGLRELFF
TRBV25-1	15	TRBD1	-	TRBJ1-1	TGTGCCAGCAGTGGGGACAGGGCCTTTGGCACTGAAGCTTTCTTT	CASSGDRAFGTEAFF
TRBV6-1	16	-	-	TRBJ1-5	TGTGCCAGCAGTGAAGGTGGGGGGACGGGCAATCAGCCCCAGCATTTT	CASSEGGGTGNQPQHF
TRBV2	14	-	-	TRBJ1-6	TGTGCCAGCAGTGAATCTCGGAGTAATTCACCCCTCCACTTT	CASSESRSNSPLHF
TRBV5-1	16	TRBD1	-	TRBJ1-5	TGCGCCAGCAGCCCGGGGACAGGGGCGGGCAATCAGCCCCAGCATTTT	CASSPGTGAGNQPQHF
TRBV2	15	TRBD1	-	TRBJ2-1	TGTGCCAGCAGTCTGGACAGGGGCTCCTACAATGAGCAGTTCTTC	CASSLDRGSYNEQFF
TRBV19	15	-	-	TRBJ1-1	TGTGCCAGTAGTATAGATCTAGCAGCGAACACTGAAGCTTTCTTT	CASSIDLAANTEAFF
TRBV4-1	16	TRBD2	-	TRBJ2-1	TGCGCCAGCAGCCAAGCGGGACTAGATTTAAACAATGAGCAGTTCTTC	CASSQAGLDLNNEQFF